This T cell receptor (beta chain) was captured by sequencing in a study of somatic mutations in cytotoxic T cells in rheumatoid arthritis. Findings and limits, study-wide: Antigen targets of the expanded CD8+ clones remained unidentified.

A word on this clone: The antigen is not known.

Sequencing was performed with immunoSEQ multiplex PCR; in TCRdb, only in-frame clones are kept and a portion is missing. The sample contains about 15,000 clones, about 93% of which appear only once. Isolation of CD4+ and CD8+ cells used positive magnetic bead selection, with purity checked by flow cytometry. V dropped 0 bases and J dropped 1 base, with 8 bases sitting between them. Per the germline V gene, CDR1 is SGHRS and CDR2 is YFSETQ. CDR3 length: 15 amino acids. The origin of this receptor is a man aged 70 or older with rheumatoid arthritis. V is TRBV5-1 and J is TRBJ2-1, with unresolved D. The sample consisted of CD4+ T cells sorted from blood. In DNA form, the CDR3 reads TGCGCCAGCAGCTTGGTTACAGTGTCCTACAATGAGCAGTTCTTC. Its protein product is CASSLVTVSYNEQFF.